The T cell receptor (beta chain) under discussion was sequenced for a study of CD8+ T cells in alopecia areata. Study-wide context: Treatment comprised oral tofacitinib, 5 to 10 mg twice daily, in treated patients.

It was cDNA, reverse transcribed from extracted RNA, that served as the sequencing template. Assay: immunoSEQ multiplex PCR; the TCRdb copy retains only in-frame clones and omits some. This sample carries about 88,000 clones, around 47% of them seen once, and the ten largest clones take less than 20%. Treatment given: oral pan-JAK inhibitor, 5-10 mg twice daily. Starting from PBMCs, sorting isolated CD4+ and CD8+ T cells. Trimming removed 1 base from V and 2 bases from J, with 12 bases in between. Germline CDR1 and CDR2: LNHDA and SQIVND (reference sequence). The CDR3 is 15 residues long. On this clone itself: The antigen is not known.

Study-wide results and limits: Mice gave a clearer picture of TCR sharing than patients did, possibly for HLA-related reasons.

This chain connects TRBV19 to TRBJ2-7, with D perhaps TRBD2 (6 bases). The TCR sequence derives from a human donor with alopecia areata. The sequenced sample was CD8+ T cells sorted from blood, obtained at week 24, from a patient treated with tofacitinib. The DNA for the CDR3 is TGTGCCAGTAGTATAGTCGGGACTCCTACCTACGAGCAGTACTTC. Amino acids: CASSIVGTPTYEQYF.